This T cell receptor beta chain was identified in a study of T cells in Graves' hyperthyroidism and ophthalmopathy. General observations from the study: Blood samples included most of the expanded thyroid clonotypes exceeding 0.001. Ophthalmopathy, as predicted by the model, came a median 6.5 months after the prediction. A 13 V-J model separated ophthalmopathy from stable hyperthyroidism.

This clonotype was found a few times. The antigen is unknown. The germline CDR1 and CDR2 sequences are ENHRY and SYGVKD. Trimming removed 0 bases at V and 1 base at J, with 3 bases between. The CDR3 runs 13 residues. The PBMCs studied were ones that came from 8 to 10 ml fresh peripheral blood. It was RNA transcripts that yielded the amplified TCR beta CDR3 regions. Using the HTBI primer set, a first-round RT-PCR was run on the TCR CDR3. TCRdb recomputed calls from the multiplex PCR reads with MiXCR, one row per CDR3 protein. Here the sample spans 640,000 or so distinct CDR3 sequences, roughly 14% being singletons.

This sequence was found in a woman in her 40s with Graves' ophthalmopathy. This chain uses TRBV10-3 with TRBJ1-1, with D unresolved. Material: blood. The CDR3 nucleotides are TGTGCCATCAGTGAGTCCCAGAACACTGAAGCTTTCTTT. It codes for CAISESQNTEAFF.